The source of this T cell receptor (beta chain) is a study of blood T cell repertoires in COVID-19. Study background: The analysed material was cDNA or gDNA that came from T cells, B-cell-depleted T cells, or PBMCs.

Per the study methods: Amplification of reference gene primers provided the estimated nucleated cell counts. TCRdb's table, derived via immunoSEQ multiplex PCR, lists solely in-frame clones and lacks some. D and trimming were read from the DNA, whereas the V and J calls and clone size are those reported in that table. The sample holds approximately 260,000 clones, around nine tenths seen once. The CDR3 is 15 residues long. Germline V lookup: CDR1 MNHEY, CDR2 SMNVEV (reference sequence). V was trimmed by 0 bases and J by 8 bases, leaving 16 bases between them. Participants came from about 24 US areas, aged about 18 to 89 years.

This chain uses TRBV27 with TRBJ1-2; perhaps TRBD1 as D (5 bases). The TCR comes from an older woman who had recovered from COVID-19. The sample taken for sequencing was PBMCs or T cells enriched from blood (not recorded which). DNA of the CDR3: TGTGCCAGCAGTTTATCGGCGCTACCCAGGGCAGGCTACACCTTC. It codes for CASSLSALPRAGYTF.